This T cell receptor beta chain was captured by sequencing in a study of blood T cell repertoires in COVID-19. Looking at the study overall: PBMCs, B-cell-depleted T cells, or T cells were the source of the cDNA or gDNA that made up the material.

Clones were sequenced by immunoSEQ multiplex PCR, and TCRdb holds only the in-frame ones, with some missing. Of a few hundred thousand clones in the sample, about nine tenths are singletons; the top ten hold about 9.4%. All enrollees were about 18 to 90 years old and from some 24 US areas. Categorization into cohorts depended on clinical history that participants reported. Recovery meant two consecutive negative NP/OP PCR tests, professional clearance, or resolved symptoms. V lost 4 bases and J lost 4; bases outside the gene matches: 7. Germline V gene sequence: CDR1 SGHNT, CDR2 YYREEE (reference sequence). The CDR3 sequence is 14 residues long.

The specimen sequenced was PBMCs or T cells enriched from blood (not recorded which). This receptor was identified in a woman aged 18-29 years who had recovered from COVID-19. The gene calls are TRBV5-4 and TRBJ1-1; 7 bases are a match to TRBD1. CDR3 amino acids: CASSQPRGSTEAFF. CDR3 DNA sequence: TGTGCCAGCAGCCAACCCAGGGGGTCCACTGAAGCTTTCTTT.